This T cell receptor beta chain was identified in a study of blood T cells in healthy people across ages. Next came a second PCR, run for about 6 to 12 cycles, which used a sample-barcoded 5' primer along with a J-beta primer mix. MiXCR, applied by TCRdb to the 5' RACE reads, yields one record per CDR3 protein. The sample holds approximately 960,000 distinct CDR3 sequences, 25% to 30% seen once. Trimming at V came to 0 bases and at J to 7 bases, leaving 13 bases not matched to a gene. The CDR3 loop spans 17 amino acids. Looked up from germline, CDR1 is DFQATT and CDR2 is SNEGSKA (reference sequence). This clonotype has a single count. Separately, the same data were catalogued under a study of T cells of mothers and their children. From that second work: Each donor was one of three healthy Caucasian mothers or one of their six children. Second-PCR primer M1S introduced sample barcodes and 2-4 random nucleotides.

This clonotype was sampled from a woman between 35 and 50 years old in good health. The J gene is TRBJ2-2, the V gene TRBV20-1; 8 nucleotides match TRBD2. The sequenced sample consisted of blood. This CDR3 is CSARDLLRGGSSGELFF. CDR3 sequence (DNA): TGCAGTGCTAGAGATCTCCTGCGCGGGGGGTCGAGCGGGGAGCTGTTTTTT.